This TCR beta chain emerged from a study of identical twins. The CDR3 is 15 amino acids. Trimming cost V 4 bases and J 7 bases; bases outside gene matches: 8. CDR1 and CDR2 from the germline V gene are ENHRY and SYGVKD. TCRdb reprocessed the 5' RACE reads via MiXCR and lists one record per CDR3 protein. The top ten hold around 12% of the sample, which has fewer than 900,000 distinct CDR3 sequences, around a sixth seen once. The same sample was also studied in work on T cells expressing NK-cell markers.

The chain carries TRBV10-3 and TRBJ2-5, with TRBD2 identical over 11 bases. The source is a woman in her late teens or twenties in good health. The specimen was PBMCs. The CDR3 DNA follows: TGTGCCATCAGTGGGATACTAGCGGGAGATGGGACCCAGTACTTC. Its translation is CAISGILAGDGTQYF.